The 24 T cell receptor beta chains below were found in one sample sequenced in a study of T cells in Graves' hyperthyroidism and ophthalmopathy (dated by TCRdb to 2018 to 2020). The library came from multiplex PCR. Sequencing relied on an Illumina HiSeq 2000. The TCR beta CDR3 regions were amplified from the RNA transcripts. The first round of RT-PCR for the TCR CDR3 was performed with the HTBI primer set and the Qiagen OneStep RT-PCR kit. TCRdb reprocessed the public reads (quality trimming at Q25 with fastp, clone calling with MiXCR) and kept in-frame beta chains. CDR3 protein duplicates are merged, each entry listing the most common genes and DNA. The sample data list some 370,000 distinct CDR3 sequences, and roughly 13% of these were observed just once. The ten largest clones take up 25% to 30% of the sample. The sample taken for sequencing was blood. Receptor source: a man between 50 and 59 years old with Graves' ophthalmopathy.

This chain uses TRBV11-2 with TRBJ2-7; 8 positions match TRBD1. Trimming at V came to 4 bases and at J to 2 bases, leaving 7 bases not matched to a gene. This CDR3 spans 15 amino acids. Germline V gene data show CDR1 as SGHAT and CDR2 as FQNNGV. Here the CDR3 DNA reads TGTGCCAGCAGCTCTGGGACAGGTAAAGCCTACGAGCAGTACTTC. Amino acids: CASSSGTGKAYEQYF.

This chain links TRBV2 with TRBJ1-5, with TRBD1 as a possible D gene (6 bases). This CDR3 has 14 amino acids. CDR1 is SNHLY, CDR2 FYNNEI, per germline. The V end lost 8 bases, the J end lost 0 bases, and 11 bases lay between the germline ends. CDR3 in DNA: TGTGCCAGCCAGGACAGTTCTAGCAATCAGCCCCAGCATTTT. Its translation is CASQDSSSNQPQHF.

This clonotype was seen more than once but under ten times. The chain employs TRBV6-1 and TRBJ1-2; 10 nucleotides match TRBD1. The CDR3 extends over 13 amino acids. The germline V gene has CDR1 MNHNS and CDR2 SASEGT. The V gene end was trimmed by 5 bases and the J gene end by 7 bases; junction bases not matched to a gene: 4. The CDR3 coding sequence is TGTGCCAGCAGTTTCGACAGGGGGCTTGGCTACACCTTC. This codes for CASSFDRGLGYTF.

This clonotype came up many times. The chain joins TRBV2 to TRBJ2-3, with D possibly TRBD2 on 5 matching bases. This CDR3 spans 15 amino acids. Germline CDR1 and CDR2: SNHLY and FYNNEI. Trimming stripped 3 bases from V and 5 bases from J, with 15 bases between. CDR3 region: CASSDPRTPRDTQYF. The CDR3 region has the DNA TGTGCCAGCAGTGACCCGAGGACTCCCCGAGATACGCAGTATTTT.

This clonotype was seen at least ten times. This chain joins TRBV6-1 and TRBJ1-4, with D possibly being TRBD1 (6 bases). The germline CDR1 and CDR2 sequences are MNHNS and SASEGT. The CDR3 loop spans 14 amino acids. V was pared by 7 bases and J by 7 bases, with 16 bases between. The CDR3 DNA is TGTGCCAGCATGGGGGCTGGAGGGATTGAAAAACTGTTTTTT. This codes for CASMGAGGIEKLFF.

This clonotype was picked up one time. The V gene is TRBV11-1, the J gene TRBJ2-7; a possible D gene is TRBD2 (5 bases). The germline V gene encodes CDR1 SGHAT and CDR2 FQDESV (reference sequence). The ends were cut back, 5 bases at V and 7 bases at J, with 18 bases in the middle. The length of the CDR3 is 14 residues. CDR3 residues: CASSPFGRTGEQYF. The CDR3 nucleotides read TGTGCCAGCAGCCCTTTCGGGCGTACGGGGGAGCAGTACTTC.

At least ten counts were recorded for this clonotype. The chain carries TRBV14 and TRBJ1-2, with 8 bases aligning to TRBD1. There are 14 residues in the CDR3. Trimming at V came to 2 bases and at J to 9 bases, leaving 8 bases not matched to a gene. From germline, CDR1 is SGHDN and CDR2 FVKESK. CDR3 in amino acids: CASSQHGQGESYTF. The CDR3 nucleotides are TGTGCCAGCAGCCAACATGGACAGGGAGAGAGCTACACCTTC.

Notes on this clonotype: A much larger clone lies one base from this, so it may be a read error. The chain has TRBV2 and TRBJ1-2; no definite D call. Trimming cost V 2 bases and J 6 bases, with 10 bases left between them. The germline gives CDR1 SNHLY, CDR2 FYNNEI. The CDR3 consists of 13 residues. The CDR3 coding sequence is TGTGCCAGCAGTGAACGGGTGTGGGATGGCTACACCTTC. Translated: CASSERVWDGYTF.

This clonotype was observed many times. This sequence joins TRBV20-1 and TRBJ2-1, with 7 nucleotides matching TRBD2. The V segment lost 4 bases and the J segment 0 bases; nucleotides outside the gene matches: 6. CDR3 length: 15 amino acids. The germline V gene has CDR1 DFQATT and CDR2 SNEGSKA (reference sequence). CDR3 sequence: CSAKPGLSSYNEQFF. CDR3 nucleotide sequence: TGCAGTGCTAAGCCGGGACTAAGCTCCTACAATGAGCAGTTCTTC.

This chain links TRBV2 with TRBJ2-7; the match to TRBD2 covers 10 bases. The CDR3 length is 13 residues. Looked up from germline, CDR1 is SNHLY and CDR2 is FYNNEI. J lost 7 bases, V lost 4 bases, and 4 bases had no gene match. As DNA, the CDR3 is TGTGCCAGCAGTGTGGGACTAGCGAGTGAGCAGTACTTC. Translated: CASSVGLASEQYF.

A note on this clonotype: This may stem from a read error, because a much larger clone lies one nucleotide away. The CDR3 spells CAISESDRGYGYTF. The CDR3 DNA is TGTGCCATCAGTGAGTCGGACAGGGGCTATGGCTACACCTTC. The chain employs TRBV10-3 and TRBJ1-2, with 9 bases fitting TRBD1. Germline V gives CDR1 ENHRY, CDR2 SYGVKD. The length of the CDR3 is 14 residues. The V and J ends lost 0 bases and 4 bases, in that order; junction bases with no gene match: 0.

At least ten counts were recorded for this clonotype. V gene TRBV7-9 combines with J gene TRBJ2-5; 7 positions agree with TRBD2. V was pared by 1 base and J by 1 base, with 6 bases of the junction left unmatched. This CDR3 has 16 amino acids. Germline V gene data show CDR1 as SEHNR and CDR2 as FQNEAQ (reference sequence). The CDR3: CASSLEAGVSQETQYF. The CDR3 coding sequence is TGTGCCAGCAGCTTAGAGGCGGGAGTTTCCCAAGAGACCCAGTACTTC.

About this clonotype itself: Being one base from a much bigger clone, this may be a read error. Here the CDR3 reads CASSFGTVKEKLFF. The CDR3 nucleotides are TGCGCCAGCAGCTTTGGTACAGTGAAGGAAAAACTGTTTTTT. This chain connects TRBV5-1 to TRBJ1-4, with no clear D. V was shortened by 2 bases and J by 8 bases, with 13 bases between the two germline ends. Germline V lookup: CDR1 SGHRS, CDR2 YFSETQ. The CDR3 has 14 residues.

This rearrangement joins TRBV19 to TRBJ1-4; D unclear. Trimming left V 3 bases short and J 7 bases short, with 15 bases between. This CDR3 comprises 15 residues. Germline V gives CDR1 LNHDA, CDR2 SQIVND (reference sequence). The CDR3 is CASSIPQRKAEKLFF. The CDR3 DNA follows: TGTGCCAGTAGTATTCCTCAACGTAAAGCTGAAAAACTGTTTTTT.

This clonotype was seen many times. The chain combines TRBV5-1 with TRBJ2-3; D is undetermined. The V and J ends lost 1 base and 0 bases respectively, with 9 bases between them. This CDR3 is 15 amino acids long. Germline values: CDR1 SGHRS, CDR2 YFSETQ. The CDR3 region is CASSLQPGSTDTQYF. The CDR3 DNA sequence: TGCGCCAGCAGCTTGCAGCCCGGGAGCACAGATACGCAGTATTTT.

The V gene is TRBV6-4, the J gene TRBJ2-1; the match to TRBD2 covers 8 bases. The V and J ends lost 4 bases and 1 base, in that order; junction bases with no gene match: 6. The CDR3 is made up of 16 amino acids. The germline CDR1 and CDR2 sequences are MRHNA and SNTAGT. In DNA, the CDR3 is TGTGCCAGCAGTGCTACTAGCGGTGCATCCTACAATGAGCAGTTCTTC. It translates to CASSATSGASYNEQFF.

The sample holds many counts of this clonotype. The chain couples TRBV28 to TRBJ2-5; no clear D. V was cut by 8 bases and J by 1 base, with 8 bases left in between. The germline CDR1 and CDR2 sequences are MDHEN and SYDVKM. The CDR3 loop spans 12 amino acids. In DNA form, the CDR3 reads TGTGCCAGCGGTTGGGGCCAAGAGACCCAGTACTTC. Protein sequence: CASGWGQETQYF.

The chain recombines TRBV24-1 with TRBJ1-2; 8 bases line up with TRBD1. This CDR3 comprises 16 residues. Trimming at V came to 3 bases and at J to 8 bases, leaving 13 bases not matched to a gene. The V gene's germline CDR1 is KGHDR and CDR2 SFDVKD. As DNA, the CDR3 is TGTGCCACCAGTGATGTGACAGGGGACTCTATGGAAGGCTACACCTTC. Translated: CATSDVTGDSMEGYTF.

V usage is TRBV19 and J usage is TRBJ2-1; no firm D call. Between the trimmed V and J ends, which lost 3 bases and 4 bases, there was a span of 13 bases. Germline V lookup: CDR1 LNHDA, CDR2 SQIVND (reference sequence). This CDR3 is 15 amino acids long. CDR3: CASSIMTTLYNEQFF. The DNA of the CDR3 is TGTGCCAGTAGTATTATGACCACCTTGTACAATGAGCAGTTCTTC.

This clonotype occurred many times. The chain joins TRBV27 to TRBJ2-1; 9 bases line up with TRBD2. Germline V CDR1 and CDR2: MNHEY, SMNVEV (reference sequence). Trimming at V came to 9 bases and at J to 4 bases, leaving 13 bases not matched to a gene. CDR3 length equals 16 residues. The CDR3 loop reads CASRLSGSVAYNEQFF. The CDR3 nucleotides are TGTGCCAGTCGCCTTAGCGGGAGCGTTGCGTACAATGAGCAGTTCTTC.

This clonotype was found many times. The V gene is TRBV11-2, the J gene TRBJ2-1, with unresolved D. The CDR3 has 12 amino acids. The V end was cut by 3 bases, the J end by 5 bases, with 5 bases between. In germline, CDR1 is SGHAT, CDR2 FQNNGV. CDR3: CASSLVNNEQFF. In DNA, the CDR3 is TGTGCCAGCAGCTTGGTAAACAATGAGCAGTTCTTC.

This clonotype has at least ten counts. The chain employs TRBV12-3 or TRBV12-4 and TRBJ2-2; TRBD1 aligns across 7 bases. With 6 bases clipped from V and 6 bases from J, the junction kept 7 bases outside the gene matches. The CDR3 has 14 residues. The CDR3 loop is CASRKTGVAGELFF. The CDR3, as DNA: TGTGCCAGCAGGAAAACAGGGGTGGCCGGGGAGCTGTTTTTT.

A few counts support this clonotype. This chain connects TRBV20-1 to TRBJ2-3; 7 nucleotides line up with TRBD1. This CDR3 contains 15 residues. Germline V gene sequence: CDR1 DFQATT, CDR2 SNEGSKA (reference sequence). The junction had 7 bases not matched to a gene; V was cut back by 3 bases and J by 1 base. CDR3 in DNA: TGCAGTGCTAGTACTACAGGGGATGGCACAGATACGCAGTATTTT. This sequence encodes CSASTTGDGTDTQYF.

This clonotype was recorded a few times. J is TRBJ2-2 and V is TRBV18, with TRBD1 matching 9 bases. V was clipped by 4 bases and J by 6 bases; unmatched bases: 6. Looked up from germline, CDR1 is KGHSH and CDR2 is LQKENI. This CDR3 region has 15 residues. CDR3 residues: CASSRTGEESGELFF. The CDR3, as DNA: TGTGCCAGCTCACGGACAGGGGAAGAATCCGGGGAGCTGTTTTTT.